Listed here are 12 T cell receptor beta chains from one sample, sequenced in a study of cytomegalovirus exposure and HLA in healthy donors. The PCR contained 60 Vbeta and 13 Jbeta primers. TCRdb's copy holds only in-frame clones and misses some; the assay was immunoSEQ multiplex PCR. The data contain about 52,000 clones, 72% of them singletons. Sequenced: PBMCs. These receptors all stem from a woman aged 45-65 years in good health and CMV-seronegative.

The chain employs TRBV6-5 and TRBJ2-2; 8 bases fit TRBD1. Germline V gives CDR1 MNHEY, CDR2 SVGAGI. This CDR3 comprises 15 residues. Unmatched junction bases numbered 11, after V lost 2 bases and J lost 12 bases. The CDR3 protein is CASSYTDPDRGQLFF. The CDR3 DNA reads TGTGCCAGCAGTTACACCGATCCCGACAGGGGACAGCTGTTTTTT.

The J gene is TRBJ2-3, the V gene TRBV6-5; D perhaps matches TRBD2 (5 bases). This CDR3 spans 16 amino acids. V was clipped by 0 bases and J by 0 bases, with 10 bases between them. Germline V CDR1 and CDR2: MNHEY, SVGAGI. This CDR3 reads CASSYSFRTSTDTQYF. For the CDR3, the DNA is TGTGCCAGCAGTTACTCGTTCCGGACTAGCACAGATACGCAGTATTTT.

This clone showed up just a few times. The V call is TRBV14, the J call TRBJ1-1, with D possibly TRBD1 on 5 matching bases. In germline, CDR1 is SGHDN, CDR2 FVKESK. V lost 1 base, J lost 5 bases, and 14 bases lay in between. There are 15 residues in the CDR3. This CDR3 reads CASSQVGGVGTEAFF. The CDR3 nucleotides are TGTGCCAGCAGCCAAGTCGGGGGGGTAGGAACTGAAGCTTTCTTT.

The chain has TRBV5-6 and TRBJ1-2; 7 bases line up with TRBD1. V gave up 4 bases and J gave up 8 bases; unmatched junction bases: 11. CDR1 SGHDT and CDR2 YYEEEE come from the germline V gene. The CDR3 extends over 14 amino acids. CDR3 residues: CASSQNQGVGGYTF. CDR3 coding DNA: TGTGCCAGCAGCCAGAACCAGGGGGTGGGAGGCTACACCTTC.

The DNA for the CDR3 is TGTGCCAGCGGGGAGCGGGGAACTTACAATGAGCAGTTCTTC. The encoded protein is CASGERGTYNEQFF. The V and J genes are TRBV9 and TRBJ2-1; 7 bases line up with TRBD2. Germline V gives CDR1 SGDLS, CDR2 YYNGEE. The CDR3 contains 14 residues. Germline trimming cut 7 bases from V and 4 bases from J; bases unmatched to any gene: 8.

The chain recombines TRBV28 with TRBJ1-1, with D unresolved. This CDR3 spans 15 amino acids. Trimming took 10 bases from V and 1 from J, leaving 19 bases between them. Germline V lookup: CDR1 MDHEN, CDR2 SYDVKM. The DNA for the CDR3 is TGTGCCACCTCCCCCCCGGGGATCGCGAACACTGAAGCTTTCTTT. It is translated as CATSPPGIANTEAFF.

The chain employs TRBV5-1 and TRBJ2-1, with 11 nucleotides matching TRBD1. Trimming cost V 5 bases and J 7 bases; bases outside gene matches: 5. Germline V gene sequence: CDR1 SGHRS, CDR2 YFSETQ. The CDR3 consists of 14 residues. The CDR3 region is CASSPGQGENEQFF. CDR3 coding DNA: TGCGCCAGCAGTCCGGGACAGGGGGAAAATGAGCAGTTCTTC.

V is TRBV4-2 and J is TRBJ2-3, with 12 bases matching TRBD2. With 4 bases clipped from V and 3 bases from J, the junction kept 5 bases outside the gene matches. CDR3 length: 16 amino acids. The germline V gene has CDR1 LGHNA and CDR2 YNFKEQ. CDR3 residues: CASSPLAGGPTDTQYF. DNA for the CDR3: TGTGCCAGCAGCCCCCTAGCGGGGGGGCCGACAGATACGCAGTATTTT.

The chain couples TRBV28 to TRBJ2-7, with D perhaps TRBD2 (5 bases). The germline CDR1 and CDR2 sequences are MDHEN and SYDVKM. V gave up 7 bases and J gave up 5 bases, with 12 bases separating them. This CDR3 is 12 amino acids long. The DNA for the CDR3 is TGTGCCAGCAAGCCGAGGGTCAACGAGCAGTACTTC. Its translation is CASKPRVNEQYF.

This clone appeared a single time. This chain joins TRBV19 and TRBJ2-2; 8 positions agree with TRBD1. Germline CDR1 and CDR2: LNHDA and SQIVND (reference sequence). The CDR3 covers 14 residues. V lost 6 bases, J lost 4 bases, and 4 bases stayed unmatched. CDR3 DNA: TGTGCCAGTAGGGCAGGGGGCAGCACCGGGGAGCTGTTTTTT. This gives the protein CASRAGGSTGELFF.

The V gene is TRBV7-3, the J gene TRBJ2-1, with D perhaps matching TRBD1 (6 bases). Trimming left V 4 bases short and J 6 bases short, with 19 bases between. There are 16 residues in the CDR3. Germline V gene data show CDR1 as SGHTA and CDR2 as FQGTGA. The CDR3 nucleotides are TGTGCCAGCAGCTCGCCCGGGCCTCAAGGGGGCAATGAGCAGTTCTTC. This sequence encodes CASSSPGPQGGNEQFF. The complete variable domain, with remaining parts taken from reference TRBV7-3 and TRBJ2-1, reads GAGVSQTPSNKVTEKGKYVELRCDPISGHTALYWYRQSLGQGPEFLIYFQGTGAADDSGLPNDRFFAVRPEGSVSTLKIQRTERGDSAVYLCASSSPGPQGGNEQFFGPGTRLTVL.

This clone is a singleton in its sample. The V gene is TRBV4-3, the J gene TRBJ1-2; D not certain. Trimming cost V 1 base and J 2 bases, with 11 bases left between them. The CDR3 covers 15 residues. The V gene's germline CDR1 is LGHNA and CDR2 YSLEER. CDR3 in amino acids: CASSQGYSLNYGYTF. The CDR3 DNA reads as TGCGCCAGCAGCCAAGGTTACAGCTTAAACTATGGCTACACCTTC.